The source of this TCR beta chain is a study of blood T cell repertoires in COVID-19. The wider study: Samples came from the United States, Italy and Spain, spanning acute and convalescent COVID-19. From T cells, B-cell-depleted T cells, or PBMCs came the material, which was cDNA or gDNA.

How the authors handled the data: It was from reference gene primer amplification that nucleated cell counts were estimated. Profiling relied on immunoSEQ multiplex PCR, and the TCRdb table lists in-frame clones only, not all of them. The DNA gave D and trimming, while V, J and clone size come from that table. Here the sample spans about 160,000 clones, 80% to 95% being singletons. Germline trimming cut 3 bases from V and 2 bases from J; bases unmatched to any gene: 5. This CDR3 is 15 amino acids long. CDR1 SGHAT and CDR2 FQNNGV come from the germline V gene. The clonotype was recovered from a woman aged 45 to 65 with acute or convalescent COVID-19. The V call is TRBV11-2, the J call TRBJ1-2; TRBD1 aligns across 8 bases. Sequencing was carried out using peripheral blood. CDR3 sequence (DNA): TGTGCCAGCAGCTTCGGACAGGGCTGGAACTATGGCTACACCTTC. It translates to CASSFGQGWNYGYTF.